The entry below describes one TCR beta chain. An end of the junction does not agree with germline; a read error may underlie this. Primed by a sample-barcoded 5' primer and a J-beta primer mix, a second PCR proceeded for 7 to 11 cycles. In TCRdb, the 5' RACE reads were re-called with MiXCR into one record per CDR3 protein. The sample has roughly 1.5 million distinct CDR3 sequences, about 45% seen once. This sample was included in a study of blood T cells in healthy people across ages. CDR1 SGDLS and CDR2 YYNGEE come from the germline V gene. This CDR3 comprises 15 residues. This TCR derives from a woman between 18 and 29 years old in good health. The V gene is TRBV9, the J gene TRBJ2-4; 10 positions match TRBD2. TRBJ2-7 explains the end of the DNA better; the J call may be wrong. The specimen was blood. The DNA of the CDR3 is TGTGCCAGCGGCGTAGAGGGGACTAGCGTCGACGAGCAGTACTTC. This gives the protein CASGVEGTSVDEQYF.